This T cell receptor (beta chain) was obtained from a study of blood T cell repertoires in COVID-19. Study as a whole: The analysed material was cDNA or gDNA that came from T cells, B-cell-depleted T cells, or PBMCs.

Germline assignment: CDR1 SNHLY and CDR2 FYNNEI. The CDR3 spans 16 residues. The trim removed 5 bases at V and 1 base at J, leaving 6 bases unmatched. The assay was immunoSEQ multiplex PCR, and TCRdb's table has in-frame clones only and misses some. Of 70,000 to 80,000 clones in the sample, more than 75% were seen once. The receptor comes from a human donor in a cohort sampled during active COVID-19. Sequenced input: peripheral blood. The chain links TRBV2 to TRBJ1-4, with 8 positions matching TRBD1. In DNA form, the CDR3 reads TGTGCCAGCAGTAGGACAGGGCGAGTAACTAATGAAAAACTGTTTTTT. This encodes CASSRTGRVTNEKLFF.